This TCR beta chain was retrieved from a study of blood T cell repertoires in COVID-19. The repertoire was sequenced with immunoSEQ multiplex PCR; TCRdb's copy has only in-frame clones and lacks some. The sample records roughly 200,000 clones, around 85% being singletons. Deletions cut 3 bases from V and 7 bases from J, with 21 bases between. The CDR3 is 17 amino acids. Germline-derived CDR1 and CDR2 are LGHDT and YNNKEL (reference sequence). The rearrangement links TRBV3-1 (or the pseudogene TRBV3-2) to TRBJ1-4; a weak D match, TRBD1 (5 bases). Sequencing input: PBMCs or T cells enriched from blood (not recorded which). The clonotype originates from a man aged 35 to 55 who had recovered from COVID-19. The CDR3 nucleotides read TGTGCCAGCAGCCACCTAGTCGGGGGTGCCGGCGTTGAAAAACTGTTTTTT. Encoded protein: CASSHLVGGAGVEKLFF.